Sequencing of this T cell receptor (beta chain) was carried out in a study of regulatory T cells in long-lasting Graves disease. CDR3 length: 15 amino acids. With 2 bases clipped from V and 3 bases from J, the junction kept 6 bases outside the gene matches. The germline gives CDR1 SGHTA, CDR2 FQGTGA. Time point reported: newly diagnosed GD, antithyroid drugs for less than 3 months. The authors made the TCR library using RNA they extracted from PBMCs. For TCR beta, libraries came from iRepertoire HTBI primers and Arm-PCR of CDR3 regions. TCRdb used MiXCR to reprocess the multiplex PCR reads, holding one entry per CDR3 protein. In the table there are roughly 510,000 distinct CDR3 sequences, about 16% of which are singletons. The sample was also reused in another study, on T cells in Graves' hyperthyroidism and ophthalmopathy.

This sample comprised peripheral blood mononuclear cells (PBMCs), obtained at new diagnosis, from a patient treated with antithyroid drugs. The chain carries TRBV7-3 and TRBJ1-2; 7 nucleotides match TRBD1. This receptor was identified in a man between 18 and 35 years old with Graves disease. The CDR3 nucleotides read TGTGCCAGCAGCTTAGAGGGGGCGCCTGACTATGGCTACACCTTC. Encoded protein: CASSLEGAPDYGYTF.